These 10 T cell receptor beta chains were sequenced from one sample in a study of siplizumab effects on memory and regulatory T cells. TCRdb's table, derived via immunoSEQ multiplex PCR, lists solely in-frame clones and lacks some. Of under 100,000 clones listed, around 94% are singletons. The sample taken for sequencing was non-Treg CD4+ T cells sorted from blood. These receptors all stem from a human donor in good health.

The chain employs TRBV15 and TRBJ2-1; D is ambiguous. The germline V gene encodes CDR1 LNHNV and CDR2 YYDKDF (reference sequence). Deletions cut 0 bases from V and 9 bases from J, with 9 bases between. The CDR3 totals 13 residues. The CDR3, as DNA: TGTGCCACCAGCAGAGACTCCTCCTTTGAGCAGTTCTTC. Protein: CATSRDSSFEQFF.

CDR3 residues: CASSTGTGGTEAFF. The CDR3 DNA sequence: TGTGCCAGTAGTACAGGGACAGGGGGGACTGAAGCTTTCTTT. This rearrangement joins TRBV19 to TRBJ1-1; 11 nucleotides align to TRBD1. Trimming removed 4 bases from V and 5 bases from J; junction bases left unmatched: 3. The CDR3 runs to 14 residues. CDR1 and CDR2 (germline): LNHDA, SQIVND (reference sequence).

The chain combines TRBV28 with TRBJ2-1; D remains unclear. This CDR3 is built from 11 residues. Germline V gene lookup returns CDR1 MDHEN and CDR2 SYDVKM. Trimming left V 6 bases short and J 8 bases short, with 8 bases between. CDR3 sequence reads: CASSRRHEQFF. The DNA of the CDR3 is TGTGCCAGCAGCCGTCGCCATGAGCAGTTCTTC.

This clone was recorded only once. The chain carries TRBV11-2 and TRBJ2-2, with D possibly being TRBD2 (5 bases). This CDR3 is built from 15 residues. The germline gives CDR1 SGHAT, CDR2 FQNNGV. With 3 bases removed from V and 4 bases from J, the gap between germline ends came to 12 bases. The CDR3 spells CASSFRGWGTGELFF. CDR3 coding DNA: TGTGCCAGCAGCTTTCGGGGTTGGGGCACCGGGGAGCTGTTTTTT.

The rearrangement uses TRBV28 and TRBJ2-7; D unclear. V lost 5 bases and J lost 1, with 15 bases in between. Per the germline V gene, CDR1 is MDHEN and CDR2 is SYDVKM. The CDR3 length is 15 residues. This chain's CDR3 is CASSPHDMSSYEQYF. DNA for the CDR3: TGTGCCAGCAGTCCTCATGATATGTCTTCCTACGAGCAGTACTTC.

The chain couples TRBV7-3 to TRBJ2-2, with TRBD2 identical over 13 bases. This CDR3 has 17 amino acids. The V and J ends lost 5 bases and 1 base, in that order; junction bases with no gene match: 4. Germline values: CDR1 SGHTA, CDR2 FQGTGA. CDR3 in DNA: TGTGCCAGCAGCGTGGGACTAGCGGGACTGAACACCGGGGAGCTGTTTTTT. Its translation is CASSVGLAGLNTGELFF. The variable domain in full, completed from reference TRBV7-3 and TRBJ2-2, reads GAGVSQTPSNKVTEKGKYVELRCDPISGHTALYWYRQSLGQGPEFLIYFQGTGAADDSGLPNDRFFAVRPEGSVSTLKIQRTERGDSAVYLCASSVGLAGLNTGELFFGEGSRLTVL.

V and J are TRBV11-3 and TRBJ2-5; TRBD1 might be the D (6 bases). This CDR3 region has 12 residues. Germline V CDR1 and CDR2: SGHNT, YENEEA. V gave up 5 bases and J gave up 5 bases, with 9 bases separating them. CDR3 sequence (DNA): TGTGCCAGCAGCAAAGACAGGGAGACCCAGTACTTC. This translates into CASSKDRETQYF.

The J gene is TRBJ1-4, the V gene TRBV11-2; maybe TRBD1 (6 bases). The CDR3 consists of 16 residues. V was clipped by 2 bases and J by 2 bases, with 12 bases between them. Per germline, CDR1 SGHAT and CDR2 FQNNGV. In nucleotides, the CDR3 is TGTGCCAGCAGCTTACTAGGGACAAGGACTAATGAAAAACTGTTTTTT. This sequence encodes CASSLLGTRTNEKLFF.

The chain links TRBV5-4 to TRBJ1-2, with D possibly matching TRBD1 (6 bases). Germline V gene sequence: CDR1 SGHNT, CDR2 YYREEE (reference sequence). This CDR3 spans 15 amino acids. The ends were cut back, 3 bases at V and 2 bases at J, with 14 bases in the middle. The CDR3 sequence: CASSSRLTGNYGYTF. In DNA form, the CDR3 reads TGTGCCAGCAGCTCCCGACTAACAGGGAACTATGGCTACACCTTC.

This chain joins TRBV11-2 and TRBJ2-5; no firm D call. V was trimmed by 6 bases and J by 5 bases, leaving 19 bases between them. The CDR3 spans 15 residues. The germline V gene encodes CDR1 SGHAT and CDR2 FQNNGV. The CDR3 here is CASRISETTKETQYF. The CDR3 region has the DNA TGTGCCAGCAGAATATCGGAGACGACAAAGGAGACCCAGTACTTC.